A selection of T cell receptor beta chains follows, all from one sample in a study of T cells in Graves' hyperthyroidism and ophthalmopathy. TCRdb re-called the multiplex PCR reads through MiXCR, storing one row per CDR3 protein. This table has 550,000 to 700,000 distinct CDR3 sequences, around 46% appearing once. The material sequenced was peripheral blood or thyroid tissue (not recorded which). The source of these receptors is an adult woman with Graves' disease, either hyperthyroidism or ophthalmopathy (not recorded which). Both conserved end residues are part of each CDR3. D genes are given only for firm matches. Not every row has a clone size; where given, it reads once, few, many or a size class.

V gene	D gene	clone size	CDR3 length	J gene	CDR3 protein	CDR3 DNA
TRBV5-1	-	many	14	TRBJ2-7	CASSWSEGSYEQYF	TGCGCCAGCAGCTGGAGTGAGGGATCCTACGAGCAGTACTTC
TRBV15	TRBD1	-	19	TRBJ1-5	CATSRSSSIVEDRVQPQHF	TGTGCCACCAGCAGATCCAGTAGTATAGTAGAGGACAGGGTTCAGCCCCAGCATTTT
TRBV7-3	-	many	14	TRBJ2-7	CASSLGHNSYEQYF	TGTGCCAGCAGCCTAGGACACAACTCCTACGAGCAGTACTTC
TRBV5-1	TRBD1	-	16	TRBJ2-5	CASSSTSGQGRETQYF	TGCGCCAGCAGCTCAACCTCTGGACAGGGGAGAGAGACCCAGTACTTC
TRBV7-2	-	many	15	TRBJ1-5	CASSFSGQPNQPQHF	TGTGCCAGCAGCTTTTCTGGACAGCCCAATCAGCCCCAGCATTTT
TRBV12-3/TRBV12-4	-	many	17	TRBJ2-6	CASSFTGGGPGANVLTF	TGTGCCAGCAGTTTCACAGGGGGGGGCCCTGGGGCCAACGTCCTGACTTTC
TRBV20-1	TRBD1	many	15	TRBJ2-7	CSARGDSRSSYEQYF	TGCAGTGCTAGGGGGGACAGCCGGAGCTCCTACGAGCAGTACTTC
TRBV7-9	-	few	14	TRBJ1-6	CASSFTGVVAPLHF	TGTGCCAGCAGTTTCACTGGTGTGGTTGCACCCCTCCACTTT
TRBV7-2	TRBD1	many	15	TRBJ2-7	CASSFGQGKSYEQYF	TGTGCCAGCAGCTTCGGACAGGGGAAATCCTACGAGCAGTACTTC
TRBV30	-	-	13	TRBJ1-3	CAWQQSSGNTIYF	TGTGCCTGGCAACAGAGCTCTGGAAACACCATATATTTT
TRBV7-2	-	-	15	TRBJ1-5	CASSDGDYSNQPQHF	TGTGCCAGCTCCGATGGGGATTATAGCAATCAGCCCCAGCATTTT
TRBV10-3	-	many	13	TRBJ2-7	CAIRDSASYEQYF	TGTGCCATCCGAGATTCGGCCTCCTACGAGCAGTACTTC
TRBV6-1	-	many	14	TRBJ2-7	CASSELGGPREQYF	TGTGCCAGCAGTGAGCTAGGAGGGCCTCGGGAGCAGTACTTC
TRBV7-3	-	many	13	TRBJ1-1	CASSLFPNTEAFF	TGTGCCAGCAGCTTATTCCCGAACACTGAAGCTTTCTTT
TRBV5-1	-	many	15	TRBJ2-7	CASSLRTGYTYEQYF	TGCGCCAGCAGCTTGCGAACAGGGTACACCTACGAGCAGTACTTC
TRBV7-9	-	few	15	TRBJ1-6	CASSSGGGRGSPLHF	TGTGCCAGCAGCTCCGGGGGGGGAAGGGGATCACCCCTCCACTTT
TRBV7-9	-	-	13	TRBJ1-2	CASSIDLNYGYTF	TGTGCCAGCAGCATCGACCTTAACTATGGCTACACCTTC
TRBV24-1	TRBD1	-	15	TRBJ1-4	CATSDTGASNEKLFF	TGTGCCACCAGTGATACAGGGGCGTCTAACGAAAAACTGTTTTTT
TRBV6-1	TRBD2	-	15	TRBJ2-7	CASRVPGGFSYEQYF	TGTGCCAGCAGAGTTCCGGGAGGATTCTCCTACGAGCAGTACTTC
TRBV4-1	TRBD2	-	17	TRBJ2-5	CASSQVRTSGSGETQYF	TGCGCCAGCAGCCAAGTTCGGACTAGCGGGAGCGGGGAGACCCAGTACTTC
TRBV10-3	TRBD1	-	16	TRBJ2-5	CAISESWTGGVETQYF	TGTGCCATCAGTGAGTCGTGGACAGGGGGAGTAGAGACCCAGTACTTC
TRBV2	-	few	14	TRBJ2-4	CASSERVGRNIQYF	TGTGCCAGCAGTGAACGGGTAGGGAGGAACATTCAGTACTTC
TRBV15	-	-	12	TRBJ1-6	CATRWNNSPLHF	TGTGCCACTCGGTGGAATAATTCACCCCTCCACTTT
TRBV12-3/TRBV12-4	TRBD1	-	14	TRBJ1-6	CASSQGQRGSPLHF	TGTGCCAGCAGTCAGGGACAGCGAGGTTCACCCCTCCACTTT
TRBV29-1	TRBD1	-	14	TRBJ2-7	CSVERTGGTSEQYF	TGCAGCGTTGAAAGGACAGGGGGGACTTCCGAGCAGTACTTC
TRBV10-3	-	-	12	TRBJ1-2	CAISTGYYGYTF	TGTGCCATCAGTACAGGATACTATGGCTACACCTTC
TRBV7-2	-	-	16	TRBJ1-5	CASSAWGRGGPQPQHF	TGTGCCAGCAGCGCCTGGGGGAGGGGGGGGCCTCAGCCCCAGCATTTT
TRBV11-2	-	many	15	TRBJ1-1	CASSFGGGGYTEAFF	TGTGCCAGCAGCTTTGGGGGGGGGGGATACACTGAAGCTTTCTTT
TRBV20-1	-	few	13	TRBJ1-2	CSASGADSYGYTF	TGCAGTGCTAGTGGGGCGGACAGCTATGGCTACACCTTC
TRBV6-5	-	many	15	TRBJ1-6	CASRSGGIHNSPLHF	TGTGCCAGCAGGTCGGGAGGGATACATAATTCACCCCTCCACTTT
TRBV11-1	-	-	22	TRBJ1-6	CASSFYICSASSGNSYNSPLHF	-
TRBV20-1	-	many	10	TRBJ2-7	CSASHHEQYF	TGCAGTGCTTCCCACCACGAGCAGTACTTC
TRBV19	TRBD2	-	14	TRBJ2-5	CASMNLAGRETQYF	TGTGCCAGTATGAACCTAGCGGGAAGAGAGACCCAGTACTTC
TRBV9	-	-	15	TRBJ2-7	CASSISETLSYEQYF	TGTGCCAGTAGTATTTCGGAAACTCTCTCCTACGAGCAGTACTTC
TRBV5-6	TRBD1	-	13	TRBJ1-2	CASSRTGDGGYTF	TGTGCCAGCAGCCGTACAGGGGACGGCGGCTACACCTTC
TRBV5-1	-	-	14	TRBJ2-3	CASSSLSPKDTQYF	TGCGCCAGCAGCTCTCTTTCTCCTAAAGATACGCAGTATTTT
TRBV11-2	TRBD1	many	16	TRBJ2-2	CASSLLRKGAAGELFF	TGTGCCAGCAGCTTACTCCGTAAGGGGGCCGCCGGGGAGCTGTTTTTT
TRBV5-1	-	many	14	TRBJ1-5	CASSLEGGSQPQHF	TGCGCCAGCAGCTTGGAAGGGGGATCTCAGCCCCAGCATTTT
TRBV9	-	-	18	TRBJ2-6	CASSQVWTMGSGANVLTF	TGTGCCAGCAGCCAAGTTTGGACAATGGGCTCTGGGGCCAACGTCCTGACTTTC
TRBV5-1	-	many	13	TRBJ1-2	CASSTGSYYGYTF	TGCGCCAGCAGTACAGGGTCGTACTATGGCTACACCTTC
TRBV7-6	-	many	14	TRBJ2-7	CASSLAGGLNEQYF	TGTGCCAGCAGCTTAGCCGGGGGGCTGAACGAGCAGTACTTC
TRBV20-1	-	many	12	TRBJ2-7	CSHILDSSEQYF	TGCAGTCATATTCTTGACTCATCCGAGCAGTACTTC
TRBV10-3	TRBD2	-	16	TRBJ2-7	CAISDGSGRAKYEQYF	TGTGCCATCAGTGATGGTAGCGGGAGGGCCAAGTACGAGCAGTACTTC
TRBV6-5	TRBD1	-	15	TRBJ2-7	CASSYFGTGAFGQYF	TGTGCCAGCAGTTACTTTGGGACAGGAGCCTTCGGGCAGTACTTC
TRBV27	TRBD1	many	14	TRBJ1-5	CASSRDRANQPQHF	TGTGCCAGCAGTCGGGACAGGGCCAATCAGCCCCAGCATTTT
TRBV6-5	-	-	14	TRBJ1-2	CASSYSGRGYGYTF	TGTGCCAGCAGTTACTCAGGCAGGGGCTATGGCTACACCTTC
TRBV7-9	-	many	16	TRBJ2-2	CASSYLARRNTGELFF	TGTGCCAGCAGTTATCTAGCGAGACGGAACACCGGGGAGCTGTTTTTT
TRBV2	TRBD2	few	15	TRBJ2-2	CASTTRLADSGELFF	TGTGCCAGCACGACTAGACTAGCGGACTCCGGGGAGCTGTTTTTT
TRBV20-1	-	-	13	TRBJ1-2	CSADPTDYYGYTF	TGCAGTGCCGACCCCACAGATTACTATGGCTACACCTTC
TRBV11-2	-	many	15	TRBJ2-7	CASRSHSGLSYEQYF	TGTGCCAGCCGCTCTCACTCCGGCCTTTCCTACGAGCAGTACTTC
TRBV12-3/TRBV12-4	-	-	16	TRBJ1-1	CASSPVRGGLTVEAFF	TGTGCCAGCAGCCCGGTGAGGGGGGGCCTGACAGTTGAAGCTTTCTTT
TRBV9	-	-	14	TRBJ1-2	CASSLEARRSGYTF	TGTGCCAGCAGCTTAGAAGCGAGACGCAGTGGCTACACCTTC
TRBV6-4	TRBD1	few	14	TRBJ1-4	CASSPTGVWEKLFF	TGTGCCAGCAGTCCCACAGGGGTTTGGGAAAAACTGTTTTTT
TRBV29-1	-	-	13	TRBJ2-7	CSVEWQGSWEQYF	TGCAGCGTTGAGTGGCAGGGCTCGTGGGAGCAGTACTTC
TRBV20-1	-	-	12	TRBJ1-4	CSATQGGEKLFF	TGCAGTGCTACCCAGGGAGGTGAAAAACTGTTTTTT
TRBV6-5	-	-	17	TRBJ1-5	CASSLAAGPGLNQPQHF	TGTGCCAGCAGCTTAGCAGCGGGACCCGGGTTGAATCAGCCCCAGCATTTT